A selection of T cell receptor beta chains follows, all from one sample in a study of T-cell memory formation after mild COVID-19. TCRdb independently ran MiXCR on the 5' RACE reads; one entry per CDR3 protein. Counted here are about 340,000 distinct CDR3 sequences, 10% to 15% occurring once; the ten biggest clones make up roughly 23%. The sequenced sample was PBMCs or a T cell subset sorted from them (not recorded which). These receptors all come from a man between 18 and 35 years old who had mild COVID-19 (a few samples of this study predate the infection). Cell type and time point are not known. The CDR3 runs from the conserved cysteine through the conserved F or W. D genes are given only for firm matches. Clone size is not always given. Where it is, it says once, few, many or a class for expanded clones.

V	size	D	J	DNA	CDR3
TRBV20-1	few	TRBD1	TRBJ2-4	TGCAGTGCTAACCCCGGGACAGGCCCTTTCGTCGCCAAAAACATTCAGTACTTC	CSANPGTGPFVAKNIQYF
TRBV28	few	.	TRBJ2-5	TGTGCCAGCAGTTCCACCGAGGCCTACCAAGAGACCCAGTACTTC	CASSSTEAYQETQYF
TRBV6-5	.	.	TRBJ1-3	TGTGCCAGCAGTTACTCCCGGAGGAGCTCTGGAAACACCATATATTTT	CASSYSRRSSGNTIYF
TRBV20-1	many	.	TRBJ1-4	TGCAGTGCGGGGACGCCCGCAACTAATGAAAAACTGTTTTTT	CSAGTPATNEKLFF
TRBV4-3	.	TRBD1	TRBJ2-1	TGCGCCAGCAGAACCGGGACAGGGTTCTACAATGAGCAGTTCTTC	CASRTGTGFYNEQFF
TRBV12-3/TRBV12-4	many	.	TRBJ1-1	TGTGCCACTCTCCGGACCCAGGGAACTGAAGCTTTCTTT	CATLRTQGTEAFF
TRBV6-5	.	TRBD2	TRBJ2-1	TGTGCCAGCAGTTACATCCCTAGCGGGGGTTTTGATGAGCAGTTCTTC	CASSYIPSGGFDEQFF
TRBV3-1	few	TRBD2	TRBJ2-3	TGTGCCAGCAGCGGGAGTCGGGGGGGCACAGATACGCAGTATTTT	CASSGSRGGTDTQYF
TRBV19	few	.	TRBJ2-4	TGTGCCAGTAGTCTTTGGAGCGACAGTAACATTCAGTACTTC	CASSLWSDSNIQYF
TRBV20-1	.	.	TRBJ1-1	TGCAGTGCTTTCCCGGGGCGGTCGAACACTGAAGCTTTCTTT	CSAFPGRSNTEAFF
TRBV11-3	few	.	TRBJ1-1	TGTGCCAGCAGCTTAGTAGTAGGCGCTGAAGCTTTCTTT	CASSLVVGAEAFF
TRBV9	.	TRBD2	TRBJ2-7	TGTGCCAGCAGCGTCGGGACTATCTACGAGCAGTACTTC	CASSVGTIYEQYF
TRBV6-5	.	TRBD1	TRBJ2-7	TGTGCCAGCAGTCCCCACAGGGGGTTGTTCGAGCAGTACTTC	CASSPHRGLFEQYF
TRBV2	many	TRBD2	TRBJ2-7	TGTGCCAGCAGTGCCCTAGCGGGGACCTCCTACGAGCAGTACTTC	CASSALAGTSYEQYF
TRBV20-1	few	TRBD1	TRBJ1-2	TGCAGTGCCACCGGTGGACAGGGGGATGGCTACACCTTC	CSATGGQGDGYTF
TRBV6-5	.	TRBD1	TRBJ1-2	TGTGCCAGCTCCTTAACAGGGGTAAATGGCTACACCTTC	CASSLTGVNGYTF
TRBV29-1	.	.	TRBJ1-1	TGCAGCGTTAGCCAGATGAACACTGAAGCTTTCTTT	CSVSQMNTEAFF
TRBV7-8	few	.	TRBJ2-4	TGTGCCAGCAGCTCCGCTCGGGTTAGCGCACTAGCCAAAAACATTCAGTACTTC	CASSSARVSALAKNIQYF
TRBV7-3	few	.	TRBJ2-3	TGTGCCAGCAGCTCAGGGGGTCTAGCGGGCACAGATACGCAGTATTTT	CASSSGGLAGTDTQYF
TRBV12-3/TRBV12-4	.	TRBD2	TRBJ2-1	TGTGCCAGCAGTCCCAGACTAGCGGGGGGGCCAGAGTTCTTC	CASSPRLAGGPEFF
TRBV5-4	few	TRBD1	TRBJ2-3	TGTGCCAGCAGCCCGGGACAGGGTGACGATACGCAGTATTTT	CASSPGQGDDTQYF
TRBV12-3/TRBV12-4	few	TRBD1	TRBJ1-5	TGTGCCAGCAGTTGGGGGAGACAGGGGAATCAGCCCCAGCATTTT	CASSWGRQGNQPQHF
TRBV25-1	.	TRBD2	TRBJ2-3	TGTGCCAGCAGTGCAAGACTAGCGACAGATACGCAGTATTTT	CASSARLATDTQYF
TRBV7-9	.	.	TRBJ2-5	TGTGCCAGCAGCTGGCCTAGTCGTGTTTTGGAAGAGACCCAGTACTTC	CASSWPSRVLEETQYF
TRBV20-1	.	.	TRBJ1-1	TGCAGTGATTCACCCGGGGTACCCACTGAAGCTTTCTTT	CSDSPGVPTEAFF
TRBV6-5	.	.	TRBJ2-3	TGTGCCAGTGGGCTCTTGGATACGCAGTATTTT	CASGLLDTQYF
TRBV12-3/TRBV12-4	.	.	TRBJ1-2	TGTGCCAGCAGTCCAGGTATTCGGTATGGCTACACCTTC	CASSPGIRYGYTF
TRBV5-1	many	.	TRBJ2-3	TGCGCCAGCAGCGCTCTACCCGGGACATCTAGCACAGATACGCAGTATTTT	CASSALPGTSSTDTQYF
TRBV5-1	.	.	TRBJ1-6	TGCGCCAGCAGCGAGTCAGCGGGTGGTTATAATTCACCCCTCCACTTT	CASSESAGGYNSPLHF
TRBV5-1	many	.	TRBJ2-6	TGCGCCAGCAGCTTGGGTACCGGGCCCGGGGCCAACGTCCTGACTTTC	CASSLGTGPGANVLTF
TRBV7-2	.	.	TRBJ1-1	TGTGCCAGCAGCCCGGGGAGGCGGGGAACTGAAGCTTTCTTT	CASSPGRRGTEAFF
TRBV5-1	few	.	TRBJ1-1	TGCGCCAGCAGCTTGTTTGACGGGAACACTGAAGCTTTCTTT	CASSLFDGNTEAFF
TRBV7-2	few	.	TRBJ2-3	TGTGCCACCCGGGGAGGCAACACAGATACGCAGTATTTT	CATRGGNTDTQYF
TRBV30	.	.	TRBJ1-5	TGTGCCTGGAGTAGCGACACCAATCAGCCCCAGCATTTT	CAWSSDTNQPQHF
TRBV5-1	many	.	TRBJ1-4	TGCGCCAGCAGCTTGACACCTGCAACTAATGAAAAACTGTTTTTT	CASSLTPATNEKLFF
TRBV12-3/TRBV12-4	.	TRBD1	TRBJ1-2	TGTGCCAGCATACCTCTTGGGACAGGGGGCATGTATGGCTACACCTTC	CASIPLGTGGMYGYTF
TRBV2	.	TRBD2	TRBJ2-3	TGTGCCAGCAGTGTGGCAGCGGGGGGTGATACGCAGTATTTT	CASSVAAGGDTQYF
TRBV10-3	.	.	TRBJ2-2	TGTGCCATCAGTGAGTCGACGGGATTCGGAATCGGGGAGCTGTTTTTT	CAISESTGFGIGELFF
TRBV7-2	.	.	TRBJ1-2	TGTGCCAGCACCTGGGTAGGGGCCAACTATGGCTACACCTTC	CASTWVGANYGYTF
TRBV7-9	.	.	TRBJ2-1	TGTGCCAGCAGACCGCGGACAGATGTTGAGCAGTTCTTC	CASRPRTDVEQFF
TRBV27	.	.	TRBJ2-2	TGTGGAGTGGGGGGGCCGATGGGGACCGGGGAGCTGTTTTTT	CGVGGPMGTGELFF
TRBV9	few	TRBD2	TRBJ2-1	TGTGCCAGCAGCGCTTCTAGCGGGGAGTCCTACAATGAGCAGTTCTTC	CASSASSGESYNEQFF
TRBV7-9	few	TRBD1	TRBJ2-7	TGTGCCAGCACGGGGACAGGGAAGCACGAGCAGTACTTC	CASTGTGKHEQYF
TRBV7-2	.	.	TRBJ1-1	TGTGCCAGCAGCTTCGAGAGGGCGAACACTGAAGCTTTCTTT	CASSFERANTEAFF
TRBV9	few	TRBD1	TRBJ2-5	TGTGCCAGCAGCATCACAGGGGGAACAGAGACCCAGTACTTC	CASSITGGTETQYF
TRBV21-1	.	.	TRBJ2-5	TGTGCCAGCAGCGCGCTGAGGGCTAGCGGGGGGGATACTCAAGAGACCCAGTACTTC	CASSALRASGGDTQETQYF
TRBV7-3	.	.	TRBJ1-3	TGTGCCAGCAGCTTCGGGCCTGGGGATCGGACCATATATTTT	CASSFGPGDRTIYF
TRBV6-6	few	TRBD1	TRBJ1-2	TGTGCCAGCAGCCTAAGGGACAGGGAGCATGGCTACACCTTC	CASSLRDREHGYTF
TRBV29-1	few	TRBD2	TRBJ2-3	TGCAGCGTTGACGTTGGTCGGGGGGGCACAGATACGCAGTATTTT	CSVDVGRGGTDTQYF
TRBV19	many	TRBD1	TRBJ1-1	TGTGCCAGTAGTACCTTGGACAGGGGCCTGAACACTGAAGCTTTCTTT	CASSTLDRGLNTEAFF
TRBV4-1	many	TRBD2	TRBJ2-3	TGCGCCAGCAGCTCCCCAGAGCGGGGAGTTACAGATACGCAGTATTTT	CASSSPERGVTDTQYF
TRBV15	few	TRBD1	TRBJ2-1	TGTGCCACCAGCACCTTCGACAGGGCTGAGCAGTTCTTC	CATSTFDRAEQFF
TRBV7-3	.	TRBD2	TRBJ2-1	TGTGCCAGCAGCTCGTCCCGACTAGCGGGCGACGAGCAGTTCTTC	CASSSSRLAGDEQFF
TRBV6-2/TRBV6-3	.	.	TRBJ2-1	TGTGCCAGCAGTTACGGGGTGAGGACTCTTAACAATGAGCAGTTCTTC	CASSYGVRTLNNEQFF
TRBV9	.	.	TRBJ1-1	TGTGCCAGCAGCGGGGTGAACACTGAAGCTTTCTTT	CASSGVNTEAFF
TRBV12-3/TRBV12-4	few	.	TRBJ2-7	TGTGCCAGCAGCCAAAGACCGGGACGGACCTCCGAGCAGTACTTC	CASSQRPGRTSEQYF
TRBV20-1	.	TRBD2	TRBJ2-1	TGCAGTGCTACGCCCTTAGCGGGGGCCCACCTCTACAATGAGCAGTTCTTC	CSATPLAGAHLYNEQFF
TRBV10-3	once	TRBD1	TRBJ2-2	TGTGCCATCAGTGAATCGACAGGGCTCACCGGGGAGCTGTTTTTT	CAISESTGLTGELFF
TRBV12-3/TRBV12-4	few	TRBD1	TRBJ1-1	TGTGCCAGCAGGCCCGGGACAGGGTACGCTTTCTTT	CASRPGTGYAFF
TRBV18	once	.	TRBJ2-3	TGTGCCAGCTCCCCACCGGGGCTCAACACAGATACGCAGTATTTT	CASSPPGLNTDTQYF